These T cell receptor beta chains were read from a single sample in a study of cytomegalovirus exposure and HLA in healthy donors. The assay was immunoSEQ multiplex PCR, and TCRdb's table has in-frame clones only and misses some. Seen in this sample are 60,000 to 100,000 clones; the ten most common clones hold about 4.6%. The sequenced sample was PBMCs. These receptors were collected from a man aged 25 to 40 in good health and CMV-seronegative. Both conserved end residues are part of each CDR3. D genes are given only for firm matches.

>TRBJ2-1|TRBV4-1|TRBD2
CASSRYGLAGEAYNEQFF
TGCGCCAGCAGCCGCTACGGACTAGCGGGAGAAGCCTACAATGAGCAGTTCTTC
>TRBJ2-1|TRBV5-1|TRBD1
CASSLGQGNEQFF
TGCGCCAGCAGCTTGGGACAGGGCAATGAGCAGTTCTTC
>TRBJ1-6|TRBV6-5|.
CASSSPDTSPLHF
TGTGCCAGCAGTTCCCCGGACACTTCACCCCTCCACTTT
>TRBJ2-7|TRBV5-1|.
CASSFLGQGYEQYF
TGCGCCAGCAGCTTCCTCGGACAAGGCTACGAGCAGTACTTC
>TRBJ2-2|TRBV7-8|TRBD2
CASSPRLAGVVGELFF
TGTGCCAGCAGCCCAAGACTAGCGGGAGTGGTCGGGGAGCTGTTTTTT
>TRBJ2-7|TRBV27|.
CASSLLGGKQYF
TGTGCCAGCAGTTTATTAGGGGGAAAGCAGTACTTC
>TRBJ2-3|TRBV7-9|TRBD2
CASSSQLAVTDTQYF
TGTGCCAGCAGCTCGCAGCTAGCGGTCACAGATACGCAGTATTTT
>TRBJ2-1|TRBV11-3|.
CASSRRNSGPYNEQFF
TGTGCCAGCAGCCGACGCAATAGCGGTCCGTACAATGAGCAGTTCTTC
>TRBJ2-7|TRBV6-5|.
CASSYGGDYEQYF
TGTGCCAGCAGTTACGGAGGGGACTACGAGCAGTACTTC
>TRBJ2-5|TRBV4-1|.
CASSQDGGETQYF
TGCGCCAGCAGCCAAGACGGGGGAGAGACCCAGTACTTC
>TRBJ1-5|TRBV29-1|.
CSVGGGGGNQPQHF
TGCAGCGTGGGGGGCGGGGGTGGCAATCAGCCCCAGCATTTT
>TRBJ2-7|TRBV5-1|TRBD1
CASSYGGQAYEQYF
TGCGCCAGCAGCTATGGGGGACAGGCCTACGAGCAGTACTTC
>TRBJ2-7|TRBV19|TRBD1
CASSIGKGGALGF
TGTGCCAGTAGTATCGGGAAAGGGGGCGCCTTAGGGTTC
>TRBJ2-2|TRBV5-1|TRBD2
CASSLEGGAGELFF
TGCGCCAGCAGCTTGGAGGGAGGGGCCGGGGAGCTGTTTTTT
>TRBJ1-2|TRBV5-4|.
CASSFTTEDGYTF
TGTGCCAGCAGCTTCACAACGGAGGATGGCTACACCTTC
>TRBJ1-2|TRBV7-9|.
CASSLYDPGGYTF
TGTGCCAGCAGCTTGTACGACCCGGGTGGCTACACCTTC
>TRBJ1-2|TRBV9|.
CASTPLGGDTNYGYTF
TGTGCCAGCACTCCACTTGGGGGGGACACTAACTATGGCTACACCTTC
>TRBJ1-6|TRBV7-9|.
CASSRRSYNSPLHF
TGTGCCAGCAGCCGGAGATCCTATAATTCACCCCTCCACTTT
>TRBJ1-1|TRBV29-1|.
CSGAKEPNTEAFF
TGCAGCGGCGCGAAAGAGCCGAACACTGAAGCTTTCTTT
>TRBJ2-7|TRBV2|.
CASGTGRYEQYF
TGTGCCAGCGGGACTGGGCGGTACGAGCAGTACTTC
>TRBJ1-2|TRBV5-4|.
CASSSSGQETHGYTF
TGTGCCAGCAGCTCCTCGGGACAAGAGACCCATGGCTACACCTTC
>TRBJ1-2|TRBV7-2|.
CASSSPWEGFYGYTF
TGTGCCAGCAGCTCCCCCTGGGAGGGATTCTATGGCTACACCTTC
>TRBJ2-7|TRBV6-5|TRBD1
CASSYTGQGFSYEQYF
TGTGCCAGCAGTTACACTGGACAGGGGTTTTCCTACGAGCAGTACTTC
>TRBJ1-6|TRBV27|.
CASSLYNSPLHF
TGTGCCAGCAGTCTCTATAATTCACCCCTCCACTTT
>TRBJ2-3|TRBV2|TRBD1
CASSEGVTGGATDTQYF
TGTGCCAGCAGTGAAGGAGTAACAGGGGGAGCCACAGATACGCAGTATTTT
>TRBJ1-1|TRBV7-3|TRBD1
CASSLTQGADEAFF
TGTGCCAGCAGCTTAACCCAGGGGGCGGATGAAGCTTTCTTT
>TRBJ2-1|TRBV30|.
CAWSAGSGSYNEQFF
TGTGCCTGGAGTGCCGGCTCCGGGTCCTACAATGAGCAGTTCTTC
>TRBJ1-2|TRBV7-2|.
CASSLFELGYTF
TGTGCCAGCAGCCTTTTTGAGCTTGGCTACACCTTC
>TRBJ2-7|TRBV4-1|.
CVSSPGFTGYEQYF
TGCGTCAGCAGCCCTGGTTTCACAGGTTACGAGCAGTACTTC
>TRBJ1-2|TRBV6-1|.
CASSEGIRGSFLYGYTF
TGTGCCAGCAGTGAAGGGATAAGGGGCTCCTTCCTCTATGGCTACACCTTC
>TRBJ2-1|TRBV7-9|TRBD1
CASSSGQGAYNEQFF
TGTGCCAGCAGCTCGGGACAGGGGGCCTACAATGAGCAGTTCTTC
>TRBJ1-3|TRBV7-6|.
CASSSPGEGNTIYF
TGTGCCAGCAGCTCCCCAGGGGAGGGCAACACCATATATTTT
>TRBJ1-1|TRBV7-9|.
CASSLQGQGNTEAFF
TGTGCCAGCAGCTTACAGGGCCAGGGGAACACTGAAGCTTTCTTT
>TRBJ1-1|TRBV25-1|TRBD1
CASSGQGIRGPNTEAFF
TGTGCCAGCAGTGGACAGGGGATAAGGGGTCCGAACACTGAAGCTTTCTTT
>TRBJ2-1|TRBV4-3|.
CASSQELESYNEQFF
TGCGCCAGCAGCCAAGAACTAGAATCCTACAATGAGCAGTTCTTC
>TRBJ1-5|TRBV6-1|.
CASNTAGPHQPQHF
TGTGCCAGCAATACAGCAGGGCCACATCAGCCCCAGCATTTT
>TRBJ2-2|TRBV30|.
CAWGGSNTGELFF
TGTGCCTGGGGCGGGTCGAACACCGGGGAGCTGTTTTTT
>TRBJ2-2|TRBV7-6|TRBD1
CASSQGQGRNTGELFF
TGTGCCAGCAGCCAGGGACAGGGCCGAAACACCGGGGAGCTGTTTTTT
>TRBJ2-5|TRBV5-1|TRBD2
CASSLGASGEETQYF
TGCGCCAGCAGCTTGGGGGCTAGCGGGGAGGAGACCCAGTACTTC
>TRBJ2-1|TRBV30|.
CAWSDPYRVAYNEQFF
TGTGCCTGGAGTGACCCCTACAGGGTCGCCTACAATGAGCAGTTCTTC
>TRBJ1-2|TRBV11-2|.
CASSPAGREGGYTF
TGTGCCAGCAGCCCAGCTGGTAGAGAGGGAGGCTACACCTTC
>TRBJ1-2|TRBV5-1|TRBD1
CASSLRQGREYGYTF
TGCGCCAGCAGCCTTCGACAGGGGAGGGAGTATGGCTACACCTTC